A selection of T cell receptor beta chains follows, all from one sample in a study of a mutant IDH1 vaccine in newly diagnosed glioma. Profiled with immunoSEQ multiplex PCR; TCRdb holds only in-frame clones, not every one. The sample consists of about 50,000 clones, approximately 88% of them appearing once. Which antigens these TCRs recognize remains unknown. The sample was PBMCs, taken from a glioma patient whose treatment included an IDH1 peptide vaccine. The receptors derive from a woman in her thirties with glioma. Some clones in this sample may be carry-over from other donors' samples. The CDR3 runs from the conserved cysteine through the conserved F or W. D genes are given only for firm matches. Not every row has a clone size; where given, it reads once, few, many or a size class.

v_call,d_call,j_call,clone_size,cdr3_nt,cdr3_aa
TRBV19,NA,TRBJ2-6,NA,TGTGCCAGTAGTAGAGAACTAGTACCTGGGGCCAACGTCCTGACTTTC,CASSRELVPGANVLTF
TRBV6-5,NA,TRBJ1-1,NA,TGTGCCAGCAGTTTGGGGCGGTCCGTGAACACTGAAGCTTTCTTT,CASSLGRSVNTEAFF
TRBV5-5,NA,TRBJ1-2,once,TGTGCCAGCAGCTTGGCCGATAGGACCCCTAACTATGGCTACACCTTC,CASSLADRTPNYGYTF
TRBV30,NA,TRBJ2-1,NA,TGTGCCTGGAGCCACAGAAGCTACAATGAGCAGTTCTTC,CAWSHRSYNEQFF
TRBV29-1,NA,TRBJ1-1,few,TGCAGCGTTCTTCTTACTAACACTGAAGCTTTCTTT,CSVLLTNTEAFF
TRBV4-2,NA,TRBJ2-1,NA,TGTGCCAGCAGCCAAGAAGTGTCCGCGAGGAACAATGAGCAGTTCTTC,CASSQEVSARNNEQFF
TRBV5-6,NA,TRBJ2-7,NA,TGTGCCAGCAGCTTGGTAGGATACGAGCAGTACTTC,CASSLVGYEQYF
TRBV29-1,NA,TRBJ2-7,NA,TGCAGCGTTGAAATCCCGCCCGAGCAGTACTTC,CSVEIPPEQYF
TRBV30,NA,TRBJ2-5,NA,TGTGCCTGGACGGCAAGCGGCCAAGAGACCCAGTACTTC,CAWTASGQETQYF
TRBV5-5,TRBD1,TRBJ1-2,medium-sized,TGTGCCAGCAGCTTTGGGACAGGGGGCAATGGCTACACCTTC,CASSFGTGGNGYTF
TRBV18,TRBD1,TRBJ1-2,NA,TGTGCCAGCTCACCACGACAGGGCTATGGCTACACCTTC,CASSPRQGYGYTF
TRBV7-8,NA,TRBJ2-7,NA,TGTGCCAGCAGCTTAGCGCTTGACGGCCGCTCCTACGAGCAGTACTTC,CASSLALDGRSYEQYF
TRBV28,NA,TRBJ1-2,once,TGTGCCGGGGGCGTCGCCTATGGCTACACCTTC,CAGGVAYGYTF
TRBV7-7,NA,TRBJ1-5,NA,TGTGCTAGCAGCTTAGCGCAACAGGGCGGCAATCAGCCCCAGCATTTT,CASSLAQQGGNQPQHF
TRBV7-2,NA,TRBJ2-7,NA,TGTGCCAGCAGCTTACGGTACGAGCAGTACTTC,CASSLRYEQYF
TRBV6-5,TRBD1,TRBJ1-2,NA,TGTGCCAGCAGATTCGGACAGGCTCTATCGTATGGCTACACCTTC,CASRFGQALSYGYTF
TRBV10-3,NA,TRBJ2-5,NA,TGTGCCATCAGTCGACCGTTGCAAGAGACCCAGTACTTC,CAISRPLQETQYF
TRBV15,NA,TRBJ1-1,once,TGTGCCACCAGCCCCCGGCAGGGATTGAACACTGAAGCTTTCTTT,CATSPRQGLNTEAFF
TRBV9,NA,TRBJ1-3,NA,TGTGCCAGCAGCGTAGCGGGACTCTCTGGAAACACCATATATTTT,CASSVAGLSGNTIYF
TRBV27,NA,TRBJ1-5,once,TGTGCCAGCAGTTTTACAGGTTCGTCAGATCAGCCCCAGCATTTT,CASSFTGSSDQPQHF
TRBV5-6,NA,TRBJ2-7,NA,TGTGCCAGCAGCGCCCTATACGAGCAGTACTTC,CASSALYEQYF
TRBV7-7,TRBD2,TRBJ2-3,NA,TGTGCTAGCAGCTTAGGTCCGGGACTAGCGGGAGGGTCAGATACGCAGTATTTT,CASSLGPGLAGGSDTQYF
TRBV29-1,TRBD1,TRBJ1-3,NA,TGCGGCGGGGGACAGGGCCCTGGAAACACCATATATTTT,CGGGQGPGNTIYF
TRBV13,NA,TRBJ2-7,once,TGTGCCAGCAGGCAAACTAGTACCGGGGTGCGGGAGCAGTACTTC,CASRQTSTGVREQYF
TRBV19,TRBD1,TRBJ2-5,NA,TGTGCCAGTAGTATATCCGGACAGGCCACGGGGACCCAGTACTTC,CASSISGQATGTQYF
TRBV10-1,NA,TRBJ2-3,NA,TGCGCCAGCAAGGCCCGGATAAGGGTAGCAGATACGCAGTATTTT,CASKARIRVADTQYF
TRBV2,TRBD2,TRBJ2-4,NA,TGTGCCAGCAGTGAATCGGGAGGAAAAGCCATTCAGTACTTC,CASSESGGKAIQYF